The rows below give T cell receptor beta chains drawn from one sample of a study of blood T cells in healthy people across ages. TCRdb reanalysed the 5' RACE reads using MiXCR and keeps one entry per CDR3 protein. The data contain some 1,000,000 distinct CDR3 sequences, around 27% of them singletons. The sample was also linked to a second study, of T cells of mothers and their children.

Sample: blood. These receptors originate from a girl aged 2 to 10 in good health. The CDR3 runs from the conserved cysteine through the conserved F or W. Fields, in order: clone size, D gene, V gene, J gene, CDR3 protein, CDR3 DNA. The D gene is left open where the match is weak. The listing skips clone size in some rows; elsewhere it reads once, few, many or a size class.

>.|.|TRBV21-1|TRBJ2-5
CASSKWQTQYF
TGTGCCAGCAGCAAATGGCAGACCCAGTACTTC
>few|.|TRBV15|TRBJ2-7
CATSTAKTYEQYF
TGTGCCACCAGCACTGCAAAGACCTACGAGCAGTACTTC
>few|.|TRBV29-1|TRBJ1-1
CSVESPGHEEAFF
TGCAGCGTTGAATCCCCGGGCCACGAAGAAGCTTTCTTT
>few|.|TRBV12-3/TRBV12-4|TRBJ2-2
CASSRWARDTGELFF
TGTGCCAGCAGCCGTTGGGCGAGGGACACCGGGGAGCTGTTTTTT
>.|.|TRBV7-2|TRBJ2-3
CASSLSPGGAYRMDTQYF
TGTGCCAGCAGCTTATCCCCGGGTGGGGCTTACAGAATGGATACGCAGTATTTT
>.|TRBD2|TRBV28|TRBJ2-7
CASSLEKLAAYEQYF
TGTGCCAGCAGTTTAGAGAAACTAGCGGCCTACGAGCAGTACTTC
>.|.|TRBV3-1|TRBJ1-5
CASSQSLLGYSNQPQHF
TGTGCCAGCAGCCAGAGCCTTCTGGGTTATAGCAATCAGCCCCAGCATTTT
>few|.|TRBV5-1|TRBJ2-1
CASSLVGMVSYNEQFF
TGCGCCAGCAGCCTGGTCGGCATGGTGAGTTACAATGAGCAGTTCTTC
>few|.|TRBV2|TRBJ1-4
CASSAEPGLYEKLFF
TGTGCCAGCAGTGCTGAGCCGGGACTGTATGAAAAACTGTTTTTT
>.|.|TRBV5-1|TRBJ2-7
CASSPSENSYEQYF
TGCGCCAGCAGCCCTTCAGAAAACTCCTACGAGCAGTACTTC
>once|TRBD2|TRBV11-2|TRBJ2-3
CASSLVVAGGTTDTQYF
TGTGCCAGCAGCTTAGTGGTAGCGGGAGGCACCACAGATACGCAGTATTTT
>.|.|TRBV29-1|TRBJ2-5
CSVDHGVSETQYF
TGCAGCGTTGACCATGGGGTGTCAGAGACCCAGTACTTC
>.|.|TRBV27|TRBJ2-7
CASSLSTDSYEQYF
TGTGCCAGCAGTTTGTCGACAGACTCCTACGAGCAGTACTTC
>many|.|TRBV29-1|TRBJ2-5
CSVRGAETQYF
TGCAGCGTAAGGGGGGCAGAGACCCAGTACTTC
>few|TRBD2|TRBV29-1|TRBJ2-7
CSVLLAGAGEQYF
TGCAGCGTTCTACTAGCGGGAGCAGGCGAGCAGTACTTC
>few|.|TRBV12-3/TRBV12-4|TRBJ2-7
CASSLETSSYEQYF
TGTGCCAGCAGTTTAGAGACGAGCTCCTACGAGCAGTACTTC
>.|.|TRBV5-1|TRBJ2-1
CASSSLAEGRLNEQFF
TGCGCCAGCAGCTCCCTCGCCGAGGGGCGCCTCAATGAGCAGTTCTTC
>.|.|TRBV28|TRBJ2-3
CASLSVGDTQYF
TGTGCCAGCTTGTCGGTGGGGGATACGCAGTATTTT
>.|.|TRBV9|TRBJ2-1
CASSVVGGTLSNNEQFF
TGTGCCAGCAGCGTAGTAGGCGGGACCCTATCTAACAATGAGCAGTTCTTC
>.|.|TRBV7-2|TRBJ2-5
CASSLQTQETQYF
TGTGCCAGCAGCTTACAAACCCAAGAGACCCAGTACTTC
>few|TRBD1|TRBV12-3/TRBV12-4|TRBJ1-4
CASSFGGQGTEKLFF
TGTGCCAGCAGTTTTGGGGGACAGGGGACCGAAAAACTGTTTTTT
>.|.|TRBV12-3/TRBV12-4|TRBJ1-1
CASIPLLNTEAFF
TGTGCCAGCATACCGCTATTGAACACTGAAGCTTTCTTT
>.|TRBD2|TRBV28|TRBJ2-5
CASSSGLAGALVQETQYF
TGTGCCAGCAGTTCCGGACTAGCGGGGGCCCTCGTACAAGAGACCCAGTACTTC
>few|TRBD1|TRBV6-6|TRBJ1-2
CASSGWTGESWNYGYTF
TGTGCCAGCTCTGGTTGGACAGGGGAAAGTTGGAACTATGGCTACACCTTC
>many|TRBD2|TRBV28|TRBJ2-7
CASSLASGGSSYEQYF
TGTGCCAGCAGTTTGGCTAGCGGGGGAAGCTCCTACGAGCAGTACTTC
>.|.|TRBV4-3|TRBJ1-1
CASSQAGGGEAFF
TGCGCCAGCAGCCAAGCTGGCGGAGGTGAAGCTTTCTTT
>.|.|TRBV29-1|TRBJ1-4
CSAGGSARVNEKLFF
TGCAGCGCCGGAGGGTCGGCCAGGGTCAATGAAAAACTGTTTTTT
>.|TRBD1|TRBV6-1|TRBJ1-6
CASSDWDSNSPLHF
TGTGCCAGCAGTGATTGGGACAGTAATTCACCCCTCCACTTT
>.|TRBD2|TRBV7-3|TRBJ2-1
CASSLAERVEQFF
TGTGCCAGCAGCCTAGCGGAAAGGGTTGAGCAGTTCTTC
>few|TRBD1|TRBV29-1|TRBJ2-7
CSVSPGQSYEQYF
TGCAGCGTTAGTCCGGGACAGAGTTACGAGCAGTACTTC
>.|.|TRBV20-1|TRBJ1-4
CSAGPHNKKLFF
TGCAGTGCCGGGCCCCATAATAAAAAACTGTTTTTT
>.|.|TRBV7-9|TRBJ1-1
CASSVNTVKNTEAFF
TGTGCCAGCAGCGTAAACACCGTAAAGAACACTGAAGCTTTCTTT
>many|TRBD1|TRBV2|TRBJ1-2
CASTTGGQGGGYTF
TGTGCCAGCACCACCGGAGGACAGGGAGGAGGCTACACCTTC
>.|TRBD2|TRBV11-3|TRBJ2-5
CASSRVGRETQYF
TGTGCCAGCAGCAGAGTCGGGAGGGAGACCCAGTACTTC
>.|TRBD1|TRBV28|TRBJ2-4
CASSPTPRTGGNIQYF
TGTGCCAGCAGTCCCACTCCTAGGACAGGGGGAAACATTCAGTACTTC
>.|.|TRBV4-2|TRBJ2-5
CASSQDGGTVF
TGTGCCAGCAGCCAAGATGGGGGAACAGTGTTC
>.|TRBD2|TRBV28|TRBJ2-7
CASRPTSGGNYEQYF
TGTGCCAGCAGGCCGACTAGCGGGGGTAATTACGAGCAGTACTTC
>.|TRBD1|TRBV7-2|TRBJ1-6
CASSWKDRAVGALHF
TGTGCCAGCAGCTGGAAGGACAGGGCGGTTGGGGCCCTCCACTTT
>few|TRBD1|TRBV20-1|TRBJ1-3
CSARDRTGDGNTIYF
TGCAGTGCTAGAGATCGGACAGGGGATGGAAACACCATATATTTT
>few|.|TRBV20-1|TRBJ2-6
CSARVSGNFLSSGANVLTF
TGCAGTGCTAGAGTCAGCGGAAACTTCCTGAGCTCTGGGGCCAACGTCCTGACTTTC
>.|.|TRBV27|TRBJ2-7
CASSFTGVSYEQYF
TGTGCCAGCAGTTTCACAGGAGTTTCCTACGAGCAGTACTTC